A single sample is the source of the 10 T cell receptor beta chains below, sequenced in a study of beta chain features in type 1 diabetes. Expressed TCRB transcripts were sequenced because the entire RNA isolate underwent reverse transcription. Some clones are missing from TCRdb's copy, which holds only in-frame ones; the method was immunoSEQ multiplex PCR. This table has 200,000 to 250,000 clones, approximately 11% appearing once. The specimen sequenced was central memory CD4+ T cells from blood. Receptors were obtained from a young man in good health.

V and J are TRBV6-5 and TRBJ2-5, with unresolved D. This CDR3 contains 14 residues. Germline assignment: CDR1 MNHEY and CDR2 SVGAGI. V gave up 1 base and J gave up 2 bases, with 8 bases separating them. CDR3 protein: CASSYLGRQETQYF. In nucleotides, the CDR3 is TGTGCCAGCAGTTACTTGGGCAGGCAAGAGACCCAGTACTTC.

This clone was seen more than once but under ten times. The CDR3 DNA reads TGTGCCAGCAGCGGACGCCGGGACAGGGGGCATGGCTACACCTTC. Protein sequence: CASSGRRDRGHGYTF. The chain recombines TRBV5-4 with TRBJ1-2; 12 bases line up with TRBD1. J was trimmed by 6 bases and V by 4 bases; bases with no gene match: 7. The CDR3 has 15 residues. Germline CDR1 SGHNT, CDR2 YYREEE (reference sequence).

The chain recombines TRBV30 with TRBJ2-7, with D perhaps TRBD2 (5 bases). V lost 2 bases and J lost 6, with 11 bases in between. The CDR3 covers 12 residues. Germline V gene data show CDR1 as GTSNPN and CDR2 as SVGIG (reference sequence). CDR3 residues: CAWSRSRGEQYF. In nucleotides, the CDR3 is TGTGCCTGGAGTCGCAGCCGGGGCGAGCAGTACTTC.

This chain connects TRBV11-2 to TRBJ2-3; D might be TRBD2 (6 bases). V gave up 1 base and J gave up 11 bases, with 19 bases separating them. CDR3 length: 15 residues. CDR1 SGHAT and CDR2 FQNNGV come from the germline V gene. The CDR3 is CASSLGIAEQSGQYF. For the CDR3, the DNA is TGTGCCAGCAGCTTAGGTATAGCGGAGCAGAGTGGGCAGTATTTT.

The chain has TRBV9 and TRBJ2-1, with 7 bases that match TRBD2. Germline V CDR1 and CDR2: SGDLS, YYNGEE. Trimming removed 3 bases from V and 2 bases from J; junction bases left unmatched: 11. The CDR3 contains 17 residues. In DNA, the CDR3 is TGTGCCAGCAGCGCCCGGCTCGGCGGGAGCGCCTACAATGAGCAGTTCTTC. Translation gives CASSARLGGSAYNEQFF.

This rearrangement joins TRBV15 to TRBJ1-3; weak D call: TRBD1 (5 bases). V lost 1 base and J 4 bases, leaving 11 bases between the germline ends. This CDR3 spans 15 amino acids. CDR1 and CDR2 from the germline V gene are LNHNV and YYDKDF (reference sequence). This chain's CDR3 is CATSRAREIGNTIYF. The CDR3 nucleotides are TGTGCCACCAGCAGAGCCAGGGAGATCGGAAACACCATATATTTT. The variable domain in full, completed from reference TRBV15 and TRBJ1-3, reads DAMVIQNPRYQVTQFGKPVTLSCSQTLNHNVMYWYQQKSSQAPKLLFHYYDKDFNNEADTPDNFQSRRPNTSFCFLDIRSPGLGDTAMYLCATSRAREIGNTIYFGEGSWLTVV.

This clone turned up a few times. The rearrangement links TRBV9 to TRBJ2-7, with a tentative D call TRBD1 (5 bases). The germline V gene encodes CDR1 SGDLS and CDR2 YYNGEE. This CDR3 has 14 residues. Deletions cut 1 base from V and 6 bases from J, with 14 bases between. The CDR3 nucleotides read TGTGCCAGCAGCGTAAGCACAGGCCTCGGCGAGCAGTACTTC. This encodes CASSVSTGLGEQYF.

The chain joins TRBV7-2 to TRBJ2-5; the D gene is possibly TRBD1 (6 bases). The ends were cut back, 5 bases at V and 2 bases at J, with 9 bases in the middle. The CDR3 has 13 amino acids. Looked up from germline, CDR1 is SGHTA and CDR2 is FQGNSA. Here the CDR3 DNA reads TGTGCCAGCAGCCCCGGGACACAAGAGACCCAGTACTTC. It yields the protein CASSPGTQETQYF.

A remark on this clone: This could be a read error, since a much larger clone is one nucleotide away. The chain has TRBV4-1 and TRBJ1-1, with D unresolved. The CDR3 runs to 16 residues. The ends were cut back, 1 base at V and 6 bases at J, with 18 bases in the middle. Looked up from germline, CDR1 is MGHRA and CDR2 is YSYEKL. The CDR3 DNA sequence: TGCGCCAGCAGCCAAGGCGGCAGGACTAAGCGGGCTGAAGCTTTCTTT. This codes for CASSQGGRTKRAEAFF.

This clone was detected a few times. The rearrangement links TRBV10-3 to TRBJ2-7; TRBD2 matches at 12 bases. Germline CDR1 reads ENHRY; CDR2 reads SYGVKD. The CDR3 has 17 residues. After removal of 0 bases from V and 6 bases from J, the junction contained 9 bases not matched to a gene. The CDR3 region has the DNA TGTGCCATCAGTGAGTCTGAGAGACTAGCGGGAGAGGTCGAGCAGTACTTC. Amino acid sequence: CAISESERLAGEVEQYF.